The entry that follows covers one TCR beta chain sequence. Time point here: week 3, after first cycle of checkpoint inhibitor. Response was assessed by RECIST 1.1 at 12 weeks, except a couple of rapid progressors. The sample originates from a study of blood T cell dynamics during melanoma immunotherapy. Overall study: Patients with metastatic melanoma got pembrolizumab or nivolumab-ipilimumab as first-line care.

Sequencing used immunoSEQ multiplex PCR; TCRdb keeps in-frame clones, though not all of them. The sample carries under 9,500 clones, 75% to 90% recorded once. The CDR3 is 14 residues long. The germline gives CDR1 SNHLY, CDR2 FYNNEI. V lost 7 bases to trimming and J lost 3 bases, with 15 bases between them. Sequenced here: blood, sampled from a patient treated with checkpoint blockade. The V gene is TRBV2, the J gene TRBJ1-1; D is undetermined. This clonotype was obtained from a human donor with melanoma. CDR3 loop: CASIREAADTEAFF. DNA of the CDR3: TGTGCCAGCATTCGGGAAGCGGCCGACACTGAAGCTTTCTTT.